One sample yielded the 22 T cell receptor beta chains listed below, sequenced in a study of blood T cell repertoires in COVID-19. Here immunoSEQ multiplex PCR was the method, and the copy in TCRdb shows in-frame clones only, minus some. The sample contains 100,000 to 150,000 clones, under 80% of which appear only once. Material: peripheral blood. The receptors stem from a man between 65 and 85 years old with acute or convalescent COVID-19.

In DNA, the CDR3 is TGTGCCAGCAGCACCCGACAGGGGCTCACTGGAAACACCATATATTTT. Protein product: CASSTRQGLTGNTIYF. The V and J genes are TRBV7-6 and TRBJ1-3, with 8 bases lining up with TRBD1. CDR3 length: 16 residues. Trimming cost V 5 bases and J 2 bases; bases outside gene matches: 8. CDR1 and CDR2 from the germline V gene are SGHVS and FNYEAQ.

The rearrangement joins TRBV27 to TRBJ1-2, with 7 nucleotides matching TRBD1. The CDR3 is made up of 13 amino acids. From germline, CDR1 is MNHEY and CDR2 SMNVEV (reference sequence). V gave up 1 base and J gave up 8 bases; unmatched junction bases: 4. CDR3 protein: CASSLYQGDGYTF. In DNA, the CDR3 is TGTGCCAGCAGTTTATATCAGGGGGACGGCTACACCTTC.

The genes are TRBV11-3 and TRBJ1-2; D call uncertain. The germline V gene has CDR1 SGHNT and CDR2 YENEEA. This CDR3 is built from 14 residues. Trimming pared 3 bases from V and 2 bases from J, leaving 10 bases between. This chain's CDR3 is CASSFRGGNYGYTF. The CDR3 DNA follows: TGTGCCAGCAGCTTCCGAGGAGGGAACTATGGCTACACCTTC.

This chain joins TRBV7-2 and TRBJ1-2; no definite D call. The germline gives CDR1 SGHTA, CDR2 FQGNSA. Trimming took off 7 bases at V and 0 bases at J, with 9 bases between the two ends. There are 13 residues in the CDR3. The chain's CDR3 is CASNQQTNYGYTF. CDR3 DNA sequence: TGTGCCAGCAACCAACAGACTAACTATGGCTACACCTTC.

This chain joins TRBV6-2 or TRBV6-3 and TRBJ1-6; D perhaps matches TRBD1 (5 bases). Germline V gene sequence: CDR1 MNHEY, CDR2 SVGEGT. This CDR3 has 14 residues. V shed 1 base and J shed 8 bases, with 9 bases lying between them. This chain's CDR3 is CASSYLWGDSPLHF. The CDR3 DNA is TGTGCCAGCAGTTACTTATGGGGGGATTCACCCCTCCACTTT.

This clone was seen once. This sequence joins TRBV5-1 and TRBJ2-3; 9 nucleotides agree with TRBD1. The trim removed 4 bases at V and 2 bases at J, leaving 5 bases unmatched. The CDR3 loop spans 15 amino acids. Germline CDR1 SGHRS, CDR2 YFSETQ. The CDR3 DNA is TGCGCCAGCAGCACGGGACAGGGACACACAGATACGCAGTATTTT. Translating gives CASSTGQGHTDTQYF.

CDR3 loop: CASTARGRSLNTEAFF. The CDR3 coding sequence is TGCGCCAGCACCGCCAGGGGCAGAAGTCTGAACACTGAAGCTTTCTTT. The V call is TRBV10-1, the J call TRBJ1-1; the D gene is possibly TRBD1 (6 bases). Trimming removed 7 bases at V and 0 bases at J, with 18 bases between. The CDR3 has 16 amino acids. CDR1 and CDR2 from the germline V gene are WNHNN and SYGVQD (reference sequence).

CDR3 coding DNA: TGTGCCAGCACCAGGACAGGGCCAGATACGCAGTATTTT. Amino acid sequence: CASTRTGPDTQYF. V gene TRBV2 combines with J gene TRBJ2-3; 8 bases fit TRBD1. Germline CDR1 reads SNHLY; CDR2 reads FYNNEI. The CDR3 contains 13 residues. The junction had 4 bases not matched to a gene; V was cut back by 7 bases and J by 4 bases.

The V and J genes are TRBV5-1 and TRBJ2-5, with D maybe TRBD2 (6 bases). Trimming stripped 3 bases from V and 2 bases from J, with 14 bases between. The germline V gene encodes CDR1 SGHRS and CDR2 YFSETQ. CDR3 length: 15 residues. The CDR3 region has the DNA TGCGCCAGCAGCTGGATCCCGGGGGAACAAGAGACCCAGTACTTC. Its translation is CASSWIPGEQETQYF.

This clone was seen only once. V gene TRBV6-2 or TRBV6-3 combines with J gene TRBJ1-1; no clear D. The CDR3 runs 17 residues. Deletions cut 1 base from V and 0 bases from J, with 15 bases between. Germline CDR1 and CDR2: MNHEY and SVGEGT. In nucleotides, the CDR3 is TGTGCCAGCAGTTACTTCCGCACCATGGCCCTGAACACTGAAGCTTTCTTT. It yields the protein CASSYFRTMALNTEAFF.

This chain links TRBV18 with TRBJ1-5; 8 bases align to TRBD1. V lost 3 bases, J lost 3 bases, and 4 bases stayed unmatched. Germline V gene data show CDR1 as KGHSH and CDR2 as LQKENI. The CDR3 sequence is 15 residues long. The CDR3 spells CASSPQGQANQPQHF. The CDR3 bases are TGTGCCAGCTCACCCCAGGGACAGGCCAATCAGCCCCAGCATTTT.

CDR3: CASSREGTGGGYEQYF. The CDR3 bases are TGCGCCAGCAGCCGAGAGGGGACAGGGGGAGGATACGAGCAGTACTTC. The chain joins TRBV4-3 to TRBJ2-7, with 11 bases that match TRBD1. The CDR3 contains 16 residues. V gave up 4 bases and J gave up 4 bases; unmatched junction bases: 9. Germline CDR1 reads LGHNA; CDR2 reads YSLEER.

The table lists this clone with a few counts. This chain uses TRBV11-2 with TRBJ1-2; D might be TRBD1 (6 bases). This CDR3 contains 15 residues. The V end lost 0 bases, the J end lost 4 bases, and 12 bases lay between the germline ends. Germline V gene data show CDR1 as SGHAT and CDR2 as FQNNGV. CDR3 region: CASSLEGGPGYGYTF. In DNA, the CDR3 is TGTGCCAGCAGCTTAGAGGGGGGGCCGGGCTATGGCTACACCTTC.

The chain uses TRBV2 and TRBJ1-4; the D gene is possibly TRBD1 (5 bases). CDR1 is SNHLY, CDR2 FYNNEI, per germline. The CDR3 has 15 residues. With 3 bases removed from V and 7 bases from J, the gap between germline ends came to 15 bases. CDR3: CASSDGGRRAEKLFF. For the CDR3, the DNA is TGTGCCAGCAGTGATGGGGGGAGGCGTGCTGAAAAACTGTTTTTT. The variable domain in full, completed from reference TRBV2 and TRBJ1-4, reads EPEVTQTPSHQVTQMGQEVILRCVPISNHLYFYWYRQILGQKVEFLVSFYNNEISEKSEIFDDQFSVERPDGSNFTLKIRSTKLEDSAMYFCASSDGGRRAEKLFFGSGTQLSVL.

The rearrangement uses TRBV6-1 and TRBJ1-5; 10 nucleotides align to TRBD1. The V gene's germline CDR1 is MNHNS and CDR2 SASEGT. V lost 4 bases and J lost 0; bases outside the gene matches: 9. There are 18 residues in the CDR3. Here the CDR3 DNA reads TGTGCCAGCAGTGTGACCGGGACAGGGGACTCTAGCAATCAGCCCCAGCATTTT. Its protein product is CASSVTGTGDSSNQPQHF.

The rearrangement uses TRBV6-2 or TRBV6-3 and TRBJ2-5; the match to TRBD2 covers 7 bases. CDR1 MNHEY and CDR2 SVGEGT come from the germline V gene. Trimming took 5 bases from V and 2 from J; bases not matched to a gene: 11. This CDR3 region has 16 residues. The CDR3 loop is CASSLPGGGGQETQYF. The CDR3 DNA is TGTGCCAGCAGTCTCCCCGGCGGGGGAGGTCAAGAGACCCAGTACTTC.

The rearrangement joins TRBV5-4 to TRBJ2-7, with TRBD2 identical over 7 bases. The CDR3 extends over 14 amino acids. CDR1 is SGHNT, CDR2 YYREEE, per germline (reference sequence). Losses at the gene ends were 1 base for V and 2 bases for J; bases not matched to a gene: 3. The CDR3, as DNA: TGTGCCAGCAGCTTGTTGGGGGGGACCTACGAGCAGTACTTC. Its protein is CASSLLGGTYEQYF.

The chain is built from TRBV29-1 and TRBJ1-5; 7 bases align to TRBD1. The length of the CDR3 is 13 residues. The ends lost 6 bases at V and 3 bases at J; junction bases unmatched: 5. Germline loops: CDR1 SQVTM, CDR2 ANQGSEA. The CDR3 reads CSVGQAYNQPQHF. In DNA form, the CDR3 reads TGCAGCGTCGGACAGGCCTACAATCAGCCCCAGCATTTT. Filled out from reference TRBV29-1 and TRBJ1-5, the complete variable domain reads SAVISQKPSRDICQRGTSLTIQCQVDSQVTMMFWYRQQPGQSLTLIATANQGSEATYESGFVIDKFPISRPNLTFSTLTVSNMSPEDSSIYLCSVGQAYNQPQHFGDGTRLSIL.

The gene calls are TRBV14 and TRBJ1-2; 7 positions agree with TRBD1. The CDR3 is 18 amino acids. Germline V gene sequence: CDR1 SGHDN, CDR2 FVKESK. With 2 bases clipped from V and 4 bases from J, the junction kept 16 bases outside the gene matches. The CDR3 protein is CASSQREALQGIFYGYTF. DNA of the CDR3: TGTGCCAGCAGCCAAAGAGAAGCCCTACAGGGGATCTTCTATGGCTACACCTTC. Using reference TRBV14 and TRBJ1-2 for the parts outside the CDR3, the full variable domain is EAGVTQFPSHSVIEKGQTVTLRCDPISGHDNLYWYRRVMGKEIKFLLHFVKESKQDESGMPNNRFLAERTGGTYSTLKVQPAELEDSGVYFCASSQREALQGIFYGYTFGSGTRLTVV.

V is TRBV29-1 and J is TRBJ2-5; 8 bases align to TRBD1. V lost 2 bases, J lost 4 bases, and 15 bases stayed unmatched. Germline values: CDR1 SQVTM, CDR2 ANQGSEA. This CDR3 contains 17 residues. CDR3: CSVENNGQGRAGETQYF. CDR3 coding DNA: TGCAGCGTTGAAAATAACGGACAGGGAAGGGCGGGAGAGACCCAGTACTTC.

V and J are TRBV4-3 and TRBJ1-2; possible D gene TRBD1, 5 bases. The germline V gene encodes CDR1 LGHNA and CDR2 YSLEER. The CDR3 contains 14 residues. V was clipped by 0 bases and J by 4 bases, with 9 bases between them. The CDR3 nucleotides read TGCGCCAGCAGCCAAGATGACAGCCGCTATGGCTACACCTTC. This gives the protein CASSQDDSRYGYTF.

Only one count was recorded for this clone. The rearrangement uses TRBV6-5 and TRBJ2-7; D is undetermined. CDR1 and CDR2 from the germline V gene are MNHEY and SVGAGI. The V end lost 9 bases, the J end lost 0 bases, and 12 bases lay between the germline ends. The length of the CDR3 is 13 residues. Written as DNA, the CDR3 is TGTGCCAGTGTTGAATCGAGCTCCTACGAGCAGTACTTC. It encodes CASVESSSYEQYF.